This T cell receptor beta chain was recovered during a study of blood T cell repertoires in COVID-19. Using immunoSEQ multiplex PCR, the repertoire was profiled, and TCRdb retains in-frame clones only, with some absent. The sample carries approximately 350,000 clones, over 75% recorded once. Participants were aged about 18 to 100 years from 20 to 30 US areas. This TCR came from a woman aged 25 to 39 who had recovered from COVID-19. Sample: PBMCs or T cells enriched from blood (not recorded which).

In DNA form, the CDR3 reads TGTGCCAGCAGCTTGGAGGAGCCTCGGGGTTCACCCCTCCACTTT. Encoded protein: CASSLEEPRGSPLHF. This chain joins TRBV5-8 and TRBJ1-6; no firm D call. Trimming removed 0 bases at V and 9 bases at J, with 13 bases between. This CDR3 is 15 amino acids long. Germline-derived CDR1 and CDR2 are SGHTS and YDEGEE.